The rows below give T cell receptor beta chains drawn from one sample of a study of a mutant IDH1 vaccine in newly diagnosed glioma. The antigens for these receptors are not known. Repertoires were generated with immunoSEQ multiplex PCR, while TCRdb's copy carries only in-frame clones and drops some. The data show 35,000 to 55,000 clones, roughly 84% seen once. Sample: PBMCs, taken from a glioma patient whose treatment included an IDH1 peptide vaccine. The receptors originated from a woman in her late teens or twenties with glioma. Some clones in this sample may be carry-over from other donors' samples. Each CDR3 is given with its conserved first and last residue. D genes are given only for firm matches. Clone size appears in some rows only: once, few, many, or a class for an expanded clone.

15	TRBJ1-4	TRBV7-9	-	TRBD1	TGTGCCAGCAGCTCAAGAGGCAGGGGGCTTGAAAAACTGTTTTTT	CASSSRGRGLEKLFF
14	TRBJ1-1	TRBV27	-	TRBD1	TGTGCCAGCGCAAGACAGGGCTCGAACACTGAAGCTTTCTTT	CASARQGSNTEAFF
16	TRBJ2-2	TRBV4-3	-	-	TGCGCCAGCAGCCAAGACGGTGGCCTCAACACCGGGGAGCTGTTTTTT	CASSQDGGLNTGELFF
13	TRBJ1-1	TRBV29-1	-	-	TGCAGCGTCCCGACAGAGATGAACACTGAAGCTTTCTTT	CSVPTEMNTEAFF
13	TRBJ1-5	TRBV7-9	few	-	TGTGCCAGCAGCTTAGACATCGATCAGCCCCAGCATTTT	CASSLDIDQPQHF
12	TRBJ1-2	TRBV6-1	few	TRBD1	TGTGCCAGCAGTCCGGGACAGGGAGGCTACACCTTC	CASSPGQGGYTF
15	TRBJ2-3	TRBV6-1	once	TRBD1	TGTGCCAGCAGCACAGACAGGGTTCGCACAGATACGCAGTATTTT	CASSTDRVRTDTQYF
16	TRBJ1-2	TRBV5-6	-	-	TGTGCCAGCAGCCCGAAGGAACAGGCCTACTACTATGGCTACACCTTC	CASSPKEQAYYYGYTF
14	TRBJ1-2	TRBV9	few	-	TGTGCCAGCAGCGACCCGGGACGGAGTTATGGCTACACCTTC	CASSDPGRSYGYTF
16	TRBJ1-5	TRBV19	once	-	TGTGCCAGTAGTATAGATGTGGGCAGCTTCAATCAGCCCCAGCATTTT	CASSIDVGSFNQPQHF
12	TRBJ2-7	TRBV10-3	-	-	TGTGCTACGATGGGGGGCGGATACGAGCAGTACTTC	CATMGGGYEQYF
13	TRBJ2-1	TRBV7-9	-	-	TGTGCCAGCGAACCTGCGGGAAAAAATGAGCAGTTCTTC	CASEPAGKNEQFF
15	TRBJ2-7	TRBV5-1	-	TRBD1	TGCGCCAGCAGCTTCGGACAGGGGCGGGGCTACGAGCAGTACTTC	CASSFGQGRGYEQYF
15	TRBJ1-5	TRBV27	once	-	TGTGCCAGCAGTTCTTTTACAGGAGGCAATCAGCCCCAGCATTTT	CASSSFTGGNQPQHF
15	TRBJ2-2	TRBV6-6	-	-	TGTGCCAGCAGTTACACTCCGTCAGGGACCGGGGAGCTGTTTTTT	CASSYTPSGTGELFF
15	TRBJ2-3	TRBV4-1	once	-	TGCGCCAGCAGTCTGGTCGGGACTTCGACAGATACGCAGTATTTT	CASSLVGTSTDTQYF
16	TRBJ1-2	TRBV7-8	-	-	TGTGCCAGCAGCCCAGCGGGGGAGAGACCGGGTCATGGCTACACCTTC	CASSPAGERPGHGYTF
13	TRBJ1-3	TRBV11-2	-	-	TGTGCCAGCAGTGAGGGGGGTGGAAACACCATATATTTT	CASSEGGGNTIYF
14	TRBJ2-7	TRBV9	-	-	TGTGCCAGCAGCGCCGGGACACAGTTCTACGAGCAGTACTTC	CASSAGTQFYEQYF
14	TRBJ1-2	TRBV27	-	-	TGTGCCAGCAGTTTGGGCGGGGAAGACTATGGCTACACCTTC	CASSLGGEDYGYTF
16	TRBJ2-1	TRBV5-1	-	TRBD1	TGCGCCAGCAGCTTGGTTGGACAGGGTTTGGGCGATGAGCAGTTCTTC	CASSLVGQGLGDEQFF
14	TRBJ2-7	TRBV11-3	-	TRBD1	TGTGCCAGCGGACCGGGACAGGGTTTTTACGAGCAGTACTTC	CASGPGQGFYEQYF
14	TRBJ2-1	TRBV19	-	TRBD1	TGTGCCAGTAGTAAACAGGGGCTCTACAATGAGCAGTTCTTC	CASSKQGLYNEQFF
15	TRBJ2-7	TRBV6-5	once	TRBD2	TGTGCCAGCAGTTACGCGGGGGGGCGCTCCTACGAGCAGTACTTC	CASSYAGGRSYEQYF
16	TRBJ2-7	TRBV27	-	TRBD2	TGTGCCAGCACCCGGACTAGCGGGGGGTATACCTACGAGCAGTACTTC	CASTRTSGGYTYEQYF
13	TRBJ2-7	TRBV15	few	-	TGTGCCACCAGCAGAGTTTTAGGGGGCGAGCAGTACTTC	CATSRVLGGEQYF
14	TRBJ1-1	TRBV7-2	-	-	TGTGCCAGCAGTTTTGGGATGGACGGGCAGGAAGCTTTCTTT	CASSFGMDGQEAFF
19	TRBJ1-2	TRBV11-2	-	-	TGTGCCAGCAGCTCCTATCTTAAAGCACAGGGAAAAGCTAACTATGGCTACACCTTC	CASSSYLKAQGKANYGYTF
14	TRBJ1-2	TRBV7-2	-	-	TGTGCCAGCAGCTTAGGGGGGGATGCCTATGGCTACACCTTC	CASSLGGDAYGYTF
15	TRBJ1-2	TRBV5-4	-	TRBD1	TGTGCCAGCAGCTTGGAGCTGCGGACAGGGGATGGCTACACCTTC	CASSLELRTGDGYTF
19	TRBJ1-4	TRBV15	-	-	TGTGCCACCAGCAGAGATCACCCAGGGGACCCGACAACTAATGAAAAACTGTTTTTT	CATSRDHPGDPTTNEKLFF
14	TRBJ1-1	TRBV11-2	-	-	TGTGCCAGCAGCTACCGAAGGGCGCTTACTGAAGCTTTCTTT	CASSYRRALTEAFF
17	TRBJ2-6	TRBV27	-	-	TGTGCCAGCAGTTCCAGCGGAGGTTTCTCTGGGGCCAACGTCCTGACTTTC	CASSSSGGFSGANVLTF
17	TRBJ2-7	TRBV13	-	-	TGTGCCAGCAGCTTAAGGGGTCAAGGCGGTAGCTCCTACGAGCAGTACTTC	CASSLRGQGGSSYEQYF
13	TRBJ1-2	TRBV7-3	-	-	TGTGCCAGCAGCCGAGACACTGACTATGGCTACACCTTC	CASSRDTDYGYTF
14	TRBJ1-1	TRBV9	-	TRBD1	TGTGCCAGCAGCGTGAGACAGGGAGGCACTGAAGCTTTCTTT	CASSVRQGGTEAFF
12	TRBJ2-5	TRBV10-3	-	-	TGTGCCATCAGTGTGTCGGGTGAGACCCAGTACTTC	CAISVSGETQYF
15	TRBJ1-2	TRBV7-2	-	-	TGTGCCAGCAGCCCCACACAGACAGTGGACTATGGCTACACCTTC	CASSPTQTVDYGYTF
15	TRBJ2-5	TRBV18	once	TRBD1	TGTGCCAGCTCCCACGGGACAGGGCTACAAGAGACCCAGTACTTC	CASSHGTGLQETQYF
16	TRBJ2-7	TRBV14	-	-	TGTGCCAGCAGCCAAGGACTGGCAGGGCCCTGGTTCGAGCAGTACTTC	CASSQGLAGPWFEQYF
15	TRBJ1-5	TRBV5-1	-	-	TGCGCCAGCAGCTGGGGGGGGAGCAACAATCAGCCCCAGCATTTT	CASSWGGSNNQPQHF
13	TRBJ2-5	TRBV7-9	-	-	TGTGCCTCCAGGGGCACCGCAGAGGAGACCCAGTACTTC	CASRGTAEETQYF
13	TRBJ1-1	TRBV7-6	few	-	TGTGCCAGCAGCTTAGCCCCAGGGGCTGAAGCTTTCTTT	CASSLAPGAEAFF
14	TRBJ2-7	TRBV12-5	-	-	TGTGCTAGTGGTTTGGAGGGGCTCCCCTACGAGCAGTACTTC	CASGLEGLPYEQYF
16	TRBJ2-3	TRBV9	once	TRBD2	TGTGCCAGCAGCGTAGGGACTAGCGGGTCCACAGATACGCAGTATTTT	CASSVGTSGSTDTQYF
13	TRBJ2-7	TRBV18	-	-	TGTGCCAGCTCCCTAGGGTTAACCTACGAGCAGTACTTC	CASSLGLTYEQYF
12	TRBJ1-1	TRBV6-5	-	-	TGTGCCAGCGGCCACCCGAACACTGAAGCTTTCTTT	CASGHPNTEAFF
16	TRBJ1-1	TRBV4-1	-	-	TGCGCCAGCAGCCAAGAAGGGGAAAGGGTATACACTGAAGCTTTCTTT	CASSQEGERVYTEAFF
13	TRBJ2-7	TRBV9	-	-	TGTGCCAGCAGTGGTAGCGTATTGAACGAGCAGTACTTC	CASSGSVLNEQYF
15	TRBJ2-4	TRBV15	-	TRBD2	TGTGCCACCAGCAGAGATGGGGGGGGCAAAAACATTCAGTACTTC	CATSRDGGGKNIQYF
15	TRBJ1-1	TRBV25-1	few	-	TGTGCCAGCAGTGAATTATTTCCAGGGAACACTGAAGCTTTCTTT	CASSELFPGNTEAFF
15	TRBJ2-1	TRBV5-4	-	-	TGTGCCAGCAGCTCAGGGCAGAGAATAAACGATGAGCAGTTCTTC	CASSSGQRINDEQFF
12	TRBJ2-3	TRBV15	-	-	TGTGCCACCAGCAGGACGGGAGATACGCAGTATTTT	CATSRTGDTQYF
16	TRBJ1-1	TRBV5-1	-	-	TGCGCCAGCAGCCGAGAGGGGCCAGGCTCGAACACTGAAGCTTTCTTT	CASSREGPGSNTEAFF
15	TRBJ1-5	TRBV19	few	TRBD1	TGTGCCAGTAGTCAGGGGGGACAGGGTGGTCAGCCCCAGCATTTT	CASSQGGQGGQPQHF